This T cell receptor beta chain was recovered during a study of blood T cells in healthy people across ages. For the second PCR, which ran for about 6 to 11 cycles, a sample-barcoded 5' primer and a J-beta primer mix were used. TCRdb called the 5' RACE reads again in MiXCR, with one record for every CDR3 protein. The sample lists hundreds of thousands of distinct CDR3 sequences, about 54% occurring once. The study's findings and limits: Donors of long life had a larger count of naive CD4+ cells and greater diversity than aged donors. Per-million-T-cell TCR beta diversity fell roughly linearly with age.

This CDR3 contains 15 residues. The V segment lost 6 bases and the J segment 1 base; nucleotides outside the gene matches: 7. Germline CDR1 and CDR2: MDHEN and SYDVKM. As concerns this clonotype: Its specificity is not known.

This TCR was recovered from a man between 60 and 75 years old in good health. The specimen was blood. The V gene is TRBV28, the J gene TRBJ1-1; TRBD1 aligns across 8 bases. CDR3 sequence (DNA): TGTGCCAGCAGCTCTACAGGGGGACAGAACACTGAAGCTTTCTTT. Residues: CASSSTGGQNTEAFF.